The 8 T cell receptor beta chains listed next were all sequenced from one sample in a study of shared clonotypes between healthy human individuals. TCRdb's copy holds only in-frame clones and misses some; the assay was immunoSEQ multiplex PCR. The table includes about 1.4 million clones, roughly 96% detected once. Specimen: naive CD4+ T cells sorted from blood. Specified subset: CD45RA+ positively selected. The origin of the receptors is a man aged 25 to 40 in good health.

The gene calls are TRBV20-1 and TRBJ1-2; D might be TRBD1 (5 bases). CDR1 is DFQATT, CDR2 SNEGSKA, per germline (reference sequence). The CDR3 runs 11 residues. V gave up 3 bases and J gave up 10 bases, with 12 bases separating them. CDR3 nucleotides: TGCAGTGCTAGGAGTCAGGGTGCCTACACCTTC. It specifies CSARSQGAYTF.

In its sample, this clone was seen once. Additional DNA sequences in this sample encode the identical CDR3. The chain combines TRBV9 with TRBJ2-7, with TRBD2 matching over 7 bases. This CDR3 comprises 14 residues. The germline gives CDR1 SGDLS, CDR2 YYNGEE. The junction had 9 bases not matched to a gene; V was cut back by 4 bases and J by 5 bases. This CDR3 reads CASSTMWEGDEQYF. The CDR3 DNA is TGTGCCAGCAGCACCATGTGGGAGGGAGACGAGCAGTACTTC.

This chain links TRBV7-9 with TRBJ2-3; tentative D call: TRBD2 (5 bases). Germline CDR1 SEHNR, CDR2 FQNEAQ (reference sequence). Trimming left V 7 bases short and J 1 base short, with 15 bases between. The CDR3 is 15 residues long. The CDR3 DNA follows: TGTGCCAGCAATGGGCGGGCTTTACGCACAGATACGCAGTATTTT. Translated, it gives CASNGRALRTDTQYF.

V gene TRBV6-5 combines with J gene TRBJ2-3, with 7 bases aligning to TRBD2. CDR1 MNHEY and CDR2 SVGAGI come from the germline V gene. J lost 1 base, V lost 8 bases, and 9 bases had no gene match. The CDR3 loop spans 15 amino acids. The CDR3 region is CASSTAAGRTDTQYF. The CDR3 coding sequence is TGTGCCAGCTCGACGGCAGCGGGACGCACAGATACGCAGTATTTT.

The CDR3: CASSIDGGHKGHQPQHF. Here the CDR3 DNA reads TGTGCCAGTAGTATAGATGGGGGACATAAGGGGCATCAGCCCCAGCATTTT. The chain has TRBV19 and TRBJ1-5; tentative D call: TRBD1 (6 bases). V was trimmed by 0 bases and J by 5 bases, leaving 17 bases between them. This CDR3 region has 17 residues. CDR1 and CDR2 (germline): LNHDA, SQIVND (reference sequence).

This chain joins TRBV18 and TRBJ1-2, with D maybe TRBD1 (5 bases). This CDR3 is 13 amino acids long. The ends were cut back, 6 bases at V and 8 bases at J, with 16 bases in the middle. Germline V gene lookup returns CDR1 KGHSH and CDR2 LQKENI. CDR3 sequence (DNA): TGTGCCAGCTCCCCAGACAGTAGGTCGGGCTACACCTTC. Its protein product is CASSPDSRSGYTF. The complete variable domain, with remaining parts taken from reference TRBV18 and TRBJ1-2, reads NAGVMQNPRHLVRRRGQEARLRCSPMKGHSHVYWYRQLPEEGLKFMVYLQKENIIDESGMPKERFSAEFPKEGPSILRIQQVVRGDSAAYFCASSPDSRSGYTFGSGTRLTVV.

The chain uses TRBV6-1 and TRBJ1-1, with D unresolved. With 3 bases removed from V and 0 bases from J, the gap between germline ends came to 8 bases. Per germline, CDR1 MNHNS and CDR2 SASEGT. The CDR3 is made up of 14 amino acids. The DNA for the CDR3 is TGTGCCAGCAGTGACAGACCTATGAACACTGAAGCTTTCTTT. Protein: CASSDRPMNTEAFF.

The V and J genes are TRBV27 and TRBJ2-3, with a weak D call TRBD2 (7 bases). Trimming stripped 5 bases from V and 6 bases from J, with 24 bases between. The length of the CDR3 is 17 residues. The germline V gene has CDR1 MNHEY and CDR2 SMNVEV (reference sequence). The CDR3 protein is CASSPTVAGAHGDTQYF. The CDR3 coding sequence is TGTGCCAGCAGTCCCACGGTGGCGGGGGCCCACGGGGATACGCAGTATTTT.